The 23 T cell receptor beta chains reported below all come from one sample, sequenced in a study of cytomegalovirus exposure and HLA in healthy donors. Libraries were prepared by immunoSEQ multiplex PCR; TCRdb keeps only in-frame clonotypes and omits some of them. The table records fewer than 120,000 clones, 70% to 90% of them present only once. Material: PBMCs. These receptors were collected from a woman younger than 45 in good health and CMV-seropositive.

The V call is TRBV30, the J call TRBJ2-7; 10 positions match TRBD1. The germline V gene encodes CDR1 GTSNPN and CDR2 SVGIG (reference sequence). The CDR3 spans 13 residues. V was pared by 2 bases and J by 7 bases, with 5 bases of the junction left unmatched. For the CDR3, the DNA is TGTGCCTGGAGTCGACAGGGGGCGGGAGAGCAGTACTTC. This translates into CAWSRQGAGEQYF.

The chain links TRBV6-6 to TRBJ2-1; D might be TRBD2 (5 bases). CDR3 length: 13 residues. V shed 6 bases and J shed 7 bases, with 13 bases lying between them. The germline CDR1 and CDR2 sequences are MNHNY and SVGAGI (reference sequence). The CDR3 reads CASRRAVQNEQFF. As DNA, the CDR3 is TGTGCCAGCAGGAGGGCGGTTCAGAATGAGCAGTTCTTC.

This clone occurred once. This chain links TRBV10-3 with TRBJ2-7, with a possible D match to TRBD1 (6 bases). V lost 2 bases, J lost 2 bases, and 7 bases lay in between. Germline CDR1 and CDR2: ENHRY and SYGVKD. The CDR3 is 13 amino acids. CDR3 bases: TGTGCCATCAGTGAGACAGGGCCCTACGAGCAGTACTTC. Protein sequence: CAISETGPYEQYF.

The chain has TRBV7-9 and TRBJ2-3; 9 bases match TRBD1. Looked up from germline, CDR1 is SEHNR and CDR2 is FQNEAQ (reference sequence). The CDR3 runs 15 residues. The J segment lost 7 bases and the V segment lost 1 base, leaving 6 bases of the junction unmatched. The CDR3 region is CASSLGGTGRNTQYF. As DNA, the CDR3 is TGTGCCAGCAGCTTAGGGGGGACAGGGCGAAATACGCAGTATTTT.

The chain links TRBV5-6 to TRBJ1-3, with 8 bases aligning to TRBD1. The CDR3 is 17 amino acids. Germline values: CDR1 SGHDT, CDR2 YYEEEE. Trimming removed 4 bases from V and 0 bases from J; junction bases left unmatched: 9. The CDR3 here is CASSKAGQAYSGNTIYF. DNA of the CDR3: TGTGCCAGCAGCAAGGCGGGACAGGCGTACTCTGGAAACACCATATATTTT.

This clone turned up a few times. The chain has TRBV5-1 and TRBJ1-1, with D perhaps TRBD1 (5 bases). The CDR3 loop spans 13 amino acids. The germline V gene has CDR1 SGHRS and CDR2 YFSETQ. V shed 2 bases and J shed 1 base, with 6 bases lying between them. The CDR3 is CASSFTGNTEAFF. CDR3 coding DNA: TGCGCCAGCAGCTTTACAGGGAACACTGAAGCTTTCTTT.

This chain joins TRBV6-6 and TRBJ1-3; D is undetermined. Germline assignment: CDR1 MNHNY and CDR2 SVGAGI (reference sequence). V was cut by 7 bases and J by 3 bases, with 16 bases left in between. The CDR3 is 15 amino acids. CDR3 bases: TGTGCCAGCACCTCCCCTAGCGTTGATGGAAACACCATATATTTT. It is translated as CASTSPSVDGNTIYF.

The chain couples TRBV9 to TRBJ2-5; D is possibly TRBD2 (5 bases). V lost 0 bases and J lost 7, with 10 bases in between. The CDR3 consists of 13 residues. The germline gives CDR1 SGDLS, CDR2 YYNGEE. The CDR3 DNA reads TGTGCCAGCAGCGTAGGGGGTGCGGGGACCCAGTACTTC. Its protein product is CASSVGGAGTQYF.

This chain links TRBV19 with TRBJ2-2; TRBD2 matches at 10 bases. With 4 bases clipped from V and 4 bases from J, the junction kept 6 bases outside the gene matches. Germline V gives CDR1 LNHDA, CDR2 SQIVND (reference sequence). The CDR3 is made up of 16 amino acids. CDR3 sequence (DNA): TGTGCCAGTAGTACGTCTAGCGGGAGCCCCACCGGGGAGCTGTTTTTT. Translating it yields CASSTSSGSPTGELFF. Drawing the rest from reference TRBV19 and TRBJ2-2, the complete variable domain is DGGITQSPKYLFRKEGQNVTLSCEQNLNHDAMYWYRQDPGQGLRLIYYSQIVNDFQKGDIAEGYSVSREKKESFPLTVTSAQKNPTAFYLCASSTSSGSPTGELFFGEGSRLTVL.

V and J are TRBV29-1 and TRBJ2-5, with a possible D match to TRBD2 (6 bases). The CDR3 length is 11 residues. Germline V gene sequence: CDR1 SQVTM, CDR2 ANQGSEA. Trimming pared 4 bases from V and 5 bases from J, leaving 8 bases between. CDR3 nucleotides: TGCAGCGTTGGCCGGGGGGAGACCCAGTACTTC. Amino acid sequence: CSVGRGETQYF. The full variable domain, in which reference TRBV29-1 and TRBJ2-5 provide the parts outside the CDR3, is SAVISQKPSRDICQRGTSLTIQCQVDSQVTMMFWYRQQPGQSLTLIATANQGSEATYESGFVIDKFPISRPNLTFSTLTVSNMSPEDSSIYLCSVGRGETQYFGPGTRLLVL.

The CDR3 loop reads CASSLAGAYNEQFF. CDR3 DNA sequence: TGTGCCAGCAGCCTAGCGGGGGCCTACAATGAGCAGTTCTTC. This chain links TRBV2 with TRBJ2-1; 10 bases are shared with TRBD2. The CDR3 is 14 amino acids. Unmatched junction bases numbered 1, after V lost 6 bases and J lost 2 bases. Per germline, CDR1 SNHLY and CDR2 FYNNEI.

This clone was seen a few times. The V and J genes are TRBV7-9 and TRBJ2-5; the D is unclear. This CDR3 contains 13 residues. V lost 1 base and J 3 bases, leaving 6 bases between the germline ends. Germline-derived CDR1 and CDR2 are SEHNR and FQNEAQ (reference sequence). CDR3 in amino acids: CASSLETEETQYF. In nucleotides, the CDR3 is TGTGCCAGCAGCTTAGAAACAGAAGAGACCCAGTACTTC.

The CDR3 loop reads CASSEELAGLKFF. The CDR3 DNA is TGTGCCAGCAGTGAAGAACTAGCGGGGTTGAAGTTCTTC. V gene TRBV2 combines with J gene TRBJ2-1, with 10 bases lining up with TRBD2. J lost 14 bases, V lost 1 base, and 5 bases had no gene match. Germline V gene sequence: CDR1 SNHLY, CDR2 FYNNEI. This CDR3 region has 13 residues.

The V gene is TRBV19, the J gene TRBJ2-1; 8 nucleotides align to TRBD2. V trimming: 6 bases; J trimming: 6 bases; junction bases outside the gene matches: 13. CDR1 is LNHDA, CDR2 SQIVND, per germline (reference sequence). The CDR3 runs to 16 residues. CDR3 nucleotide sequence: TGTGCCAGTAGCCCAAGGGGCGTCCTAGCGGGCAATGAGCAGTTCTTC. It encodes CASSPRGVLAGNEQFF.

This chain uses TRBV30 with TRBJ1-3, with D possibly matching TRBD1 (5 bases). The CDR3 is 13 residues long. Germline CDR1 and CDR2: GTSNPN and SVGIG (reference sequence). The V end was cut by 7 bases, the J end by 8 bases, with 18 bases between. This CDR3 is CAFQGQTGHTIYF. The CDR3 bases are TGTGCCTTCCAAGGACAAACTGGTCACACCATATATTTT.

V is TRBV18 and J is TRBJ1-6; TRBD1 matches 7 bases. Trimming took 4 bases from V and 8 from J; bases not matched to a gene: 5. The length of the CDR3 is 14 residues. The germline CDR1 and CDR2 sequences are KGHSH and LQKENI. CDR3 coding DNA: TGTGCCAGCTCACAGACAGGGTTTGATTCACCCCTCCACTTT. Amino acid sequence: CASSQTGFDSPLHF.

The chain is built from TRBV13 and TRBJ1-1; D not resolved. CDR1 and CDR2 (germline): PRHDT, FYEKMQ (reference sequence). The CDR3 sequence is 14 residues long. The V end lost 5 bases, the J end lost 0 bases, and 10 bases lay between the germline ends. The CDR3 region has the DNA TGTGCCAGCAGCGGAGAGGGCTTGAACACTGAAGCTTTCTTT. Translation: CASSGEGLNTEAFF.

About this clone itself: Mismatch with germline at one junction end may stem from a read error. The V and J genes are TRBV11-2 and TRBJ2-7, with TRBD1 identical over 8 bases. The CDR3 runs 13 residues. CDR1 is SGHAT and CDR2 is FQNNGV in the germline V gene. CDR3 loop: CASSIDRGWEQYF. The CDR3 DNA follows: TGTGCCAGCAGCATAGACAGGGGTTGGGAGCAGTACTTC.

The V call is TRBV5-8, the J call TRBJ2-7, with TRBD2 as a possible D gene (6 bases). This CDR3 has 14 residues. V shed 1 base and J shed 1 base, with 9 bases lying between them. Germline lookup yields CDR1 SGHTS and CDR2 YDEGEE. As DNA, the CDR3 is TGTGCCAGCAGCTTGCTCGCGGGGTCCTACGAGCAGTACTTC. Protein: CASSLLAGSYEQYF. The full variable domain, with the rest looked up from reference TRBV5-8 and TRBJ2-7, is EAGVTQSPTHLIKTRGQQATLRCSPISGHTSVYWYQQALGLGLQFLLWYDEGEERNRGNFPPRFSGRQFPNYSSELNVNALELEDSALYLCASSLLAGSYEQYFGPGTRLTVT.

This chain uses TRBV11-2 with TRBJ2-7, with D possibly matching TRBD2 (5 bases). Deletions cut 5 bases from V and 3 bases from J, with 17 bases between. The CDR3 has 15 residues. Germline V gene lookup returns CDR1 SGHAT and CDR2 FQNNGV. CDR3 region: CASSAEGRQLYEQYF. The CDR3 nucleotides read TGTGCCAGCAGCGCCGAGGGTAGGCAGCTCTACGAGCAGTACTTC.

The chain joins TRBV5-1 to TRBJ1-2; D is perhaps TRBD1 (6 bases). The germline CDR1 and CDR2 sequences are SGHRS and YFSETQ. V lost 1 base to trimming and J lost 6 bases, with 13 bases between them. The CDR3 is made up of 14 amino acids. This CDR3 is CASSLRQKGDGYTF. The CDR3 nucleotides are TGCGCCAGCAGCTTGAGGCAGAAGGGGGATGGCTACACCTTC. Filled out from reference TRBV5-1 and TRBJ1-2, the complete variable domain reads KAGVTQTPRYLIKTRGQQVTLSCSPISGHRSVSWYQQTPGQGLQFLFEYFSETQRNKGNFPGRFSGRQFSNSRSEMNVSTLELGDSALYLCASSLRQKGDGYTFGSGTRLTVV.

The table lists this clone with a count of one. The identical CDR3 is also encoded by other nucleotide sequences in the sample. This rearrangement joins TRBV7-2 to TRBJ2-1; D call uncertain. The CDR3 contains 14 residues. Trimming took 1 base from V and 0 from J, leaving 4 bases between them. The germline V gene has CDR1 SGHTA and CDR2 FQGNSA. CDR3 coding DNA: TGTGCCAGCAGCTTAGGGAGCTCCTACAATGAGCAGTTCTTC. Translated, it gives CASSLGSSYNEQFF.

V gene TRBV19 combines with J gene TRBJ2-1; the match to TRBD2 covers 13 bases. The V and J ends lost 6 bases and 6 bases, in that order; junction bases with no gene match: 2. This CDR3 comprises 14 residues. From germline, CDR1 is LNHDA and CDR2 SQIVND (reference sequence). Here the CDR3 reads CASRTSGRFNEQFF. In DNA, the CDR3 is TGTGCCAGTAGGACTAGCGGGAGGTTCAATGAGCAGTTCTTC.